Listed below are T cell receptor beta chains from one sample, sequenced in a study of shared clonotypes between healthy human individuals. Libraries were prepared by immunoSEQ multiplex PCR; TCRdb keeps only in-frame clonotypes and omits some of them. The sample contains some 450,000 clones, 77% of which appear only once. The specimen sequenced was PBMCs. The receptors here all came from a woman between 40 and 50 years old in good health. Some clones in this sample may be carry-over from other donors' samples. Each CDR3 is given with its conserved first and last residue. A D gene is named only where the DNA matches it firmly. Clone size is not always given. Where it is, it says once, few, many or a class for expanded clones.

cdr3_length: 15; clone_size: .; j_call: TRBJ1-3; v_call: TRBV30; d_call: .; cdr3_aa: CAWNRGEVAGNTIYF; cdr3_nt: TGTGCCTGGAATAGGGGGGAGGTTGCTGGAAACACCATATATTTT
cdr3_length: 15; clone_size: .; j_call: TRBJ2-7; v_call: TRBV18; d_call: TRBD1; cdr3_aa: CASSPQGQSDYEQYF; cdr3_nt: TGTGCCAGCTCACCCCAGGGACAGTCCGACTACGAGCAGTACTTC
cdr3_length: 13; clone_size: .; j_call: TRBJ1-5; v_call: TRBV19; d_call: .; cdr3_aa: CASSTQGNQPQHF; cdr3_nt: TGTGCCAGTAGTACTCAGGGCAATCAGCCCCAGCATTTT
cdr3_length: 15; clone_size: .; j_call: TRBJ2-1; v_call: TRBV9; d_call: TRBD2; cdr3_aa: CASSAGLVRSGEQFF; cdr3_nt: TGTGCCAGCAGCGCCGGACTAGTCAGGTCTGGCGAGCAGTTCTTC
cdr3_length: 14; clone_size: many; j_call: TRBJ1-5; v_call: TRBV9; d_call: TRBD1; cdr3_aa: CASSPQGDLQPQHF; cdr3_nt: TGTGCCAGCAGCCCCCAGGGGGACCTTCAGCCCCAGCATTTT
cdr3_length: 15; clone_size: .; j_call: TRBJ1-5; v_call: TRBV9; d_call: .; cdr3_aa: CASSVAGDGYQPQHF; cdr3_nt: TGTGCCAGCAGCGTAGCAGGGGATGGTTATCAGCCCCAGCATTTT
cdr3_length: 16; clone_size: .; j_call: TRBJ1-1; v_call: TRBV30; d_call: .; cdr3_aa: CAWSGGLLSVNTEAFF; cdr3_nt: TGTGCCTGGAGTGGAGGGTTGTTGTCAGTGAACACTGAAGCTTTCTTT
cdr3_length: 12; clone_size: many; j_call: TRBJ2-3; v_call: TRBV10-1; d_call: .; cdr3_aa: CASSDPLGQQYF; cdr3_nt: TGCGCCAGCAGTGATCCCCTCGGCCAGCAGTATTTT
cdr3_length: 13; clone_size: .; j_call: TRBJ2-7; v_call: TRBV6-5; d_call: TRBD1; cdr3_aa: CASRRQGDIEQYF; cdr3_nt: TGTGCCAGCAGGAGACAGGGGGATATCGAGCAGTACTTC
cdr3_length: 15; clone_size: .; j_call: TRBJ2-2; v_call: TRBV5-4; d_call: .; cdr3_aa: CASSRTSANTGELFF; cdr3_nt: TGTGCCAGCAGCCGCACGAGCGCGAACACCGGGGAGCTGTTTTTT
cdr3_length: 14; clone_size: once; j_call: TRBJ2-7; v_call: TRBV5-6; d_call: TRBD2; cdr3_aa: CASSLASGTYEQYF; cdr3_nt: TGTGCCAGCAGCTTGGCTAGCGGAACCTACGAGCAGTACTTC
cdr3_length: 13; clone_size: .; j_call: TRBJ1-5; v_call: TRBV28; d_call: .; cdr3_aa: CASRGGSNQPQHF; cdr3_nt: TGTGCCAGCAGGGGAGGTAGCAATCAGCCCCAGCATTTT
cdr3_length: 14; clone_size: .; j_call: TRBJ1-1; v_call: TRBV11-2; d_call: TRBD1; cdr3_aa: CASSLAGDRTEAFF; cdr3_nt: TGTGCCAGCAGCTTAGCCGGGGACAGAACTGAAGCTTTCTTT
cdr3_length: 14; clone_size: .; j_call: TRBJ2-2; v_call: TRBV18; d_call: .; cdr3_aa: CASSPQGHTGELFF; cdr3_nt: TGTGCCAGCTCACCACAGGGGCACACCGGGGAGCTGTTTTTT
cdr3_length: 15; clone_size: many; j_call: TRBJ2-7; v_call: TRBV28; d_call: TRBD2; cdr3_aa: CASSFELAGSYEQYF; cdr3_nt: TGTGCCAGCAGTTTTGAGCTAGCGGGATCCTACGAGCAGTACTTC
cdr3_length: 18; clone_size: once; j_call: TRBJ1-2; v_call: TRBV28; d_call: TRBD1; cdr3_aa: CASSPDDRDRGRFYGYTF; cdr3_nt: TGTGCCAGCAGCCCCGACGATAGGGACAGGGGAAGATTCTATGGCTACACCTTC
cdr3_length: 13; clone_size: .; j_call: TRBJ2-5; v_call: TRBV4-3; d_call: .; cdr3_aa: CASSPSRGETQYF; cdr3_nt: TGCGCCAGCAGCCCAAGCAGGGGAGAGACCCAGTACTTC
cdr3_length: 15; clone_size: once; j_call: TRBJ1-2; v_call: TRBV4-1; d_call: TRBD1; cdr3_aa: CASSQGTGDNYGYTF; cdr3_nt: TGCGCCAGCAGCCAGGGGACAGGGGATAACTATGGCTACACCTTC
cdr3_length: 16; clone_size: .; j_call: TRBJ2-1; v_call: TRBV9; d_call: TRBD2; cdr3_aa: CASSVALAGVVNEQFF; cdr3_nt: TGTGCCAGCAGCGTAGCTCTAGCGGGAGTGGTGAATGAGCAGTTCTTC
cdr3_length: 13; clone_size: many; j_call: TRBJ1-1; v_call: TRBV29-1; d_call: TRBD1; cdr3_aa: CSVEDRLNTEAFF; cdr3_nt: TGCAGCGTTGAGGACAGGTTGAACACTGAAGCTTTCTTT
cdr3_length: 14; clone_size: .; j_call: TRBJ2-3; v_call: TRBV29-1; d_call: TRBD2; cdr3_aa: CSVSSSGSTDTQYF; cdr3_nt: TGCAGCGTTTCGTCTAGCGGGAGCACAGATACGCAGTACTTT
cdr3_length: 13; clone_size: .; j_call: TRBJ2-3; v_call: TRBV7-7; d_call: TRBD2; cdr3_aa: CASSGRISDTQYF; cdr3_nt: TGTGCCAGTAGCGGGAGAATCTCAGATACGCAGTATTTT
cdr3_length: 13; clone_size: .; j_call: TRBJ2-3; v_call: TRBV7-3; d_call: .; cdr3_aa: CASSLGGTDTQYF; cdr3_nt: TGTGCCAGCAGCTTAGGGGGGACAGATACGCAGTATTTT
cdr3_length: 15; clone_size: .; j_call: TRBJ2-7; v_call: TRBV9; d_call: TRBD1; cdr3_aa: CASSVGGQGNGEQYF; cdr3_nt: TGTGCCAGCAGCGTAGGGGGACAGGGGAATGGCGAGCAGTACTTC
cdr3_length: 12; clone_size: .; j_call: TRBJ1-5; v_call: TRBV18; d_call: .; cdr3_aa: CASSPGDQPQHF; cdr3_nt: TGTGCCAGCTCACCGGGAGATCAGCCCCAGCATTTT
cdr3_length: 14; clone_size: .; j_call: TRBJ2-7; v_call: TRBV30; d_call: TRBD2; cdr3_aa: CACPRTSGANEQYF; cdr3_nt: TGTGCCTGCCCGCGAACTAGCGGAGCGAATGAGCAGTACTTC
cdr3_length: 16; clone_size: .; j_call: TRBJ2-3; v_call: TRBV11-1; d_call: TRBD1; cdr3_aa: CASSPGQGRDTDTQYF; cdr3_nt: TGTGCCAGCAGCCCGGGACAGGGGCGGGACACAGATACGCAGTATTTT
cdr3_length: 12; clone_size: .; j_call: TRBJ2-2; v_call: TRBV9; d_call: .; cdr3_aa: CASSLRTGELFF; cdr3_nt: TGTGCCAGCAGCCTTAGAACCGGGGAGCTGTTTTTT
cdr3_length: 16; clone_size: .; j_call: TRBJ1-3; v_call: TRBV7-9; d_call: .; cdr3_aa: CASSLVLGARGNTIYF; cdr3_nt: TGTGCCAGCAGCTTAGTTCTCGGGGCCCGCGGAAACACCATATATTTT
cdr3_length: 16; clone_size: many; j_call: TRBJ1-2; v_call: TRBV7-2; d_call: .; cdr3_aa: CASSLGPPGTNYGYTF; cdr3_nt: TGTGCCAGCAGCTTGGGCCCTCCCGGCACCAACTATGGCTACACCTTC
cdr3_length: 14; clone_size: .; j_call: TRBJ2-1; v_call: TRBV10-3; d_call: .; cdr3_aa: CAISESLAINEQFF; cdr3_nt: TGTGCCATCAGTGAGTCCTTAGCAATCAATGAGCAGTTCTTC
cdr3_length: 14; clone_size: .; j_call: TRBJ2-2; v_call: TRBV4-1; d_call: .; cdr3_aa: CASSQRGNTGELFF; cdr3_nt: TGCGCCAGCAGCCAAAGGGGGAACACCGGGGAGCTGTTTTTT
cdr3_length: 15; clone_size: .; j_call: TRBJ1-2; v_call: TRBV30; d_call: .; cdr3_aa: CAWSPGTSYNYGYTF; cdr3_nt: TGTGCCTGGAGTCCCGGGACATCGTATAACTATGGCTACACCTTC
cdr3_length: 15; clone_size: .; j_call: TRBJ2-1; v_call: TRBV5-4; d_call: TRBD2; cdr3_aa: CASSLAASGDNEQFF; cdr3_nt: TGTGCCAGCAGCTTGGCGGCTAGCGGGGACAATGAGCAGTTCTTC
cdr3_length: 12; clone_size: .; j_call: TRBJ2-3; v_call: TRBV12-5; d_call: .; cdr3_aa: CASGSSTDTQYF; cdr3_nt: TGTGCTAGTGGTTCCAGCACAGATACGCAGTATTTT
cdr3_length: 15; clone_size: .; j_call: TRBJ2-3; v_call: TRBV9; d_call: TRBD2; cdr3_aa: CASSVRAGAADTQYF; cdr3_nt: TGTGCCAGCAGCGTCAGGGCGGGAGCCGCGGATACGCAGTATTTT
cdr3_length: 14; clone_size: .; j_call: TRBJ1-3; v_call: TRBV28; d_call: TRBD1; cdr3_aa: CASSRGPLGNTIYF; cdr3_nt: TGTGCCAGCAGCAGGGGGCCGCTTGGAAACACCATATATTTT
cdr3_length: 15; clone_size: .; j_call: TRBJ2-2; v_call: TRBV5-6; d_call: TRBD1; cdr3_aa: CASSWGTGNTGELFF; cdr3_nt: TGTGCCAGCAGCTGGGGGACAGGGAACACCGGGGAGCTGTTTTTT
cdr3_length: 18; clone_size: few; j_call: TRBJ1-4; v_call: TRBV4-2; d_call: TRBD1; cdr3_aa: CASSQGQGWVATNEKLFF; cdr3_nt: TGTGCCAGCAGCCAAGGACAGGGGTGGGTTGCAACTAATGAAAAACTGTTTTTT
cdr3_length: 14; clone_size: .; j_call: TRBJ1-4; v_call: TRBV7-9; d_call: TRBD1; cdr3_aa: CASSLRGTAEKLFF; cdr3_nt: TGTGCCAGCAGCTTGCGGGGGACAGCTGAAAAACTGTTTTTT
cdr3_length: 13; clone_size: few; j_call: TRBJ2-7; v_call: TRBV5-1; d_call: .; cdr3_aa: CASSPGRSYEQYF; cdr3_nt: TGCGCCAGCAGCCCCGGGCGGTCCTACGAGCAGTACTTC
cdr3_length: 15; clone_size: many; j_call: TRBJ2-7; v_call: TRBV11-2; d_call: TRBD2; cdr3_aa: CASSPLAGGLGEQYF; cdr3_nt: TGTGCCAGCAGCCCCCTAGCGGGAGGGCTAGGCGAGCAGTACTTC
cdr3_length: 17; clone_size: .; j_call: TRBJ2-2; v_call: TRBV5-4; d_call: .; cdr3_aa: CASSPVGTNTHTGELFF; cdr3_nt: TGTGCCAGCAGCCCGGTGGGGACAAACACCCACACCGGGGAGCTGTTTTTT
cdr3_length: 17; clone_size: .; j_call: TRBJ2-7; v_call: TRBV28; d_call: TRBD1; cdr3_aa: CASIPGTGSSTTNEQYF; cdr3_nt: TGTGCCAGCATTCCCGGGACAGGGAGTTCTACTACTAACGAGCAGTACTTC
cdr3_length: 15; clone_size: .; j_call: TRBJ2-1; v_call: TRBV9; d_call: TRBD2; cdr3_aa: CASSVAGTTYNEQFF; cdr3_nt: TGTGCCAGCAGCGTAGCAGGGACTACCTACAATGAGCAGTTCTTC
cdr3_length: 14; clone_size: .; j_call: TRBJ2-3; v_call: TRBV28; d_call: .; cdr3_aa: CASSLPTSTDTQYF; cdr3_nt: TGTGCCAGCAGTTTACCCACTAGCACAGATACGCAGTATTTT
cdr3_length: 15; clone_size: .; j_call: TRBJ1-2; v_call: TRBV4-1; d_call: .; cdr3_aa: CASSFFGREKTGYTF; cdr3_nt: TGCGCCAGCAGCTTCTTTGGCCGAGAGAAGACTGGCTACACCTTC
cdr3_length: 17; clone_size: .; j_call: TRBJ1-3; v_call: TRBV11-2; d_call: .; cdr3_aa: CASSLDGSSRSGNTIYF; cdr3_nt: TGTGCCAGCAGCTTAGATGGGTCAAGCAGGTCTGGAAACACCATATATTTT
cdr3_length: 13; clone_size: .; j_call: TRBJ1-1; v_call: TRBV27; d_call: .; cdr3_aa: CASSNRGYTEAFF; cdr3_nt: TGTGCCAGCAGTAATAGGGGATACACTGAAGCTTTCTTT
cdr3_length: 13; clone_size: .; j_call: TRBJ2-5; v_call: TRBV6-1; d_call: .; cdr3_aa: CASSPQWQETQYF; cdr3_nt: TGTGCCAGCAGTCCTCAGTGGCAAGAGACCCAGTACTTC
cdr3_length: 15; clone_size: .; j_call: TRBJ1-2; v_call: TRBV5-6; d_call: TRBD1; cdr3_aa: CASSWTGQRHYGYTF; cdr3_nt: TGTGCCAGCAGCTGGACGGGACAGCGACATTATGGCTACACCTTC
cdr3_length: 13; clone_size: .; j_call: TRBJ2-7; v_call: TRBV5-1; d_call: .; cdr3_aa: CASSLTGQYEQYF; cdr3_nt: TGCGCCAGCAGCTTGACAGGCCAATACGAGCAGTACTTC
cdr3_length: 13; clone_size: .; j_call: TRBJ2-3; v_call: TRBV6-1; d_call: .; cdr3_aa: CASSEERQDTQYF; cdr3_nt: TGTGCCAGCAGTGAAGAACGACAAGATACGCAGTATTTT